The 5 T cell receptor beta chains in this list originate from one sample, sequenced in a study of T cells in Graves' hyperthyroidism and ophthalmopathy. The TCR beta CDR3 regions underwent amplification using RNA transcripts as the source. The TCR CDR3 was amplified in a first-round RT-PCR using the HTBI primer set. TCRdb redid the calling of the multiplex PCR reads with MiXCR, one entry per CDR3 protein. The sample carries fewer than 250,000 distinct CDR3 sequences, approximately 17% recorded once. Sequencing was performed on blood. These receptor sequences come from a man aged 45 to 65 with Graves' hyperthyroidism.

This clonotype was found many times. The J gene is TRBJ2-7, the V gene TRBV2; weak D call: TRBD1 (6 bases). Germline V gene lookup returns CDR1 SNHLY and CDR2 FYNNEI. The CDR3 spans 15 residues. V lost 7 bases to trimming and J lost 2 bases, with 18 bases between them. CDR3 sequence (DNA): TGTGCCAGCATTGGGGCCGGGACAAGAACCTACGAGCAGTACTTC. Translated: CASIGAGTRTYEQYF.

This clonotype has a count of ten or more. V gene TRBV28 combines with J gene TRBJ2-2; 8 bases line up with TRBD1. From germline, CDR1 is MDHEN and CDR2 SYDVKM. The junction had 4 bases not matched to a gene; V was cut back by 7 bases and J by 0 bases. This CDR3 region has 15 residues. This CDR3 is CASTLGQANTGELFF. Written as DNA, the CDR3 is TGTGCCAGCACCTTGGGACAGGCGAACACCGGGGAGCTGTTTTTT.

This clonotype was observed at least ten times. The chain couples TRBV18 to TRBJ2-2; D gene unclear. Trimming pared 2 bases from V and 6 bases from J, leaving 19 bases between. Per the germline V gene, CDR1 is KGHSH and CDR2 is LQKENI. This CDR3 spans 17 amino acids. The CDR3 region has the DNA TGTGCCAGCTCACCAAACTGGACCCCAGGCCCCTCCGGGGAGCTGTTTTTT. Protein: CASSPNWTPGPSGELFF.

The V gene is TRBV30, the J gene TRBJ2-5; 7 nucleotides match TRBD2. This CDR3 is 14 amino acids long. Trimming at V came to 5 bases and at J to 1 base, leaving 7 bases not matched to a gene. Germline CDR1 reads GTSNPN; CDR2 reads SVGIG (reference sequence). CDR3 region: CAWGEGGLQETQYF. The CDR3 region has the DNA TGTGCCTGGGGGGAGGGCGGACTCCAAGAGACCCAGTACTTC.

The rearrangement joins TRBV20-1 to TRBJ2-1; 7 bases map to TRBD2. Trimming at V came to 3 bases and at J to 4 bases, leaving 6 bases not matched to a gene. This CDR3 has 14 amino acids. Per the germline V gene, CDR1 is DFQATT and CDR2 is SNEGSKA (reference sequence). The CDR3 bases are TGCAGTGCTAGGGCCACTAGCGAGTACAATGAGCAGTTCTTC. Its translation: CSARATSEYNEQFF.